This T cell receptor (beta chain) was sequenced for a study of regulatory T cells in long-lasting Graves disease. This clonotype occurred a few times. Arm-PCR of CDR3 regions and iRepertoire HTBI primers were the basis on which TCR beta libraries were built. TCRdb re-analysed the multiplex PCR reads in MiXCR, keeping a single row per CDR3 protein. The data contain fewer than 650,000 distinct CDR3 sequences, approximately 15% of them singletons. Germline CDR1 LNHNV, CDR2 YYDKDF (reference sequence). V was clipped by 0 bases and J by 0 bases, with 8 bases between them. The CDR3 totals 16 residues. The time point is: newly diagnosed GD, antithyroid drugs for less than 3 months. The TCR library was made from RNA that had been extracted from PBMCs in TRIzol. The same sample was also used in a study of T cells in Graves' hyperthyroidism and ophthalmopathy.

This receptor was taken from a woman younger than 45 with Graves disease. The source material was peripheral blood mononuclear cells (PBMCs), sampled at new diagnosis, from a patient treated with antithyroid drugs. The chain joins TRBV15 to TRBJ1-4; D call uncertain. The CDR3 here is CATSRDPTATNEKLFF. In DNA form, the CDR3 reads TGTGCCACCAGCAGAGACCCTACTGCAACTAATGAAAAACTGTTTTTT.